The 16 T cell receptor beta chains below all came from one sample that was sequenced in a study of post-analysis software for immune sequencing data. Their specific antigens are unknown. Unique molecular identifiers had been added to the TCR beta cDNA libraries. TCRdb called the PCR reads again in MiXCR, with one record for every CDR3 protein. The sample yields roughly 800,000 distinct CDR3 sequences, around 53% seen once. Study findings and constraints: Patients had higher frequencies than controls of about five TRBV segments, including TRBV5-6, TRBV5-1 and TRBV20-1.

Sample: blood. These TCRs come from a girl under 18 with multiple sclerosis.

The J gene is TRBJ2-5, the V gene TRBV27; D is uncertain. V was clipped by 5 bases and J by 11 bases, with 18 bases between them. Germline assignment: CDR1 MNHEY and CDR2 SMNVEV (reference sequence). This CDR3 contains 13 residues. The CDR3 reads CASSPKWVGEQYF. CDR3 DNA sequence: TGTGCCAGCAGTCCCAAATGGGTAGGTGAGCAGTACTTC.

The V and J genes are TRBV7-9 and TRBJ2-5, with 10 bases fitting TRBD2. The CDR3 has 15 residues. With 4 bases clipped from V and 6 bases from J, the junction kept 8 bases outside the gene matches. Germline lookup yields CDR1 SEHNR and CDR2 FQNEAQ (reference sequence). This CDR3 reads CASSSTLAGVKTQYF. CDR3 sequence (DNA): TGTGCCAGCAGCTCTACGCTAGCGGGAGTGAAGACCCAGTACTTC.

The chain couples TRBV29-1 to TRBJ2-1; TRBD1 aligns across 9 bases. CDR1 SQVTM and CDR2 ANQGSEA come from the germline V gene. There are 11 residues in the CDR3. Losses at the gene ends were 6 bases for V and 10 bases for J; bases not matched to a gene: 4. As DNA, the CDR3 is TGCAGCGTGAGGACAGGGGACGAGCAGTTCTTC. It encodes CSVRTGDEQFF.

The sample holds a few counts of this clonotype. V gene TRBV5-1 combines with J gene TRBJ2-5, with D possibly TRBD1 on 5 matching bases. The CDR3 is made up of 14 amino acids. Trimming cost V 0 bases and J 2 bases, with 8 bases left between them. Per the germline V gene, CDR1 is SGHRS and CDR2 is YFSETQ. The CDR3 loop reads CASSLGQPQETQYF. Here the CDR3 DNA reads TGCGCCAGCAGCTTGGGACAGCCTCAAGAGACCCAGTACTTC.

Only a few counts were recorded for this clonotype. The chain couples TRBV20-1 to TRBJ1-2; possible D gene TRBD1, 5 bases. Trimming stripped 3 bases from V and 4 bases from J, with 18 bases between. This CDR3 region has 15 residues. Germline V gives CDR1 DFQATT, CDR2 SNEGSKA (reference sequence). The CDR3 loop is CSASAGTTGGYGYTF. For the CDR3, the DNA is TGCAGTGCTAGTGCGGGGACTACTGGCGGCTATGGCTACACCTTC.

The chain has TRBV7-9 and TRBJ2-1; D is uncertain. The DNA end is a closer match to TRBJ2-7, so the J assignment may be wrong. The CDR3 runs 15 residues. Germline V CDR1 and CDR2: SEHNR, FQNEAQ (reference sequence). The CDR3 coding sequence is TGTGCCACCATTGTAGAGTACCTAACCTACAATGAGCAGTACTTC. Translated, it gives CATIVEYLTYNEQYF.

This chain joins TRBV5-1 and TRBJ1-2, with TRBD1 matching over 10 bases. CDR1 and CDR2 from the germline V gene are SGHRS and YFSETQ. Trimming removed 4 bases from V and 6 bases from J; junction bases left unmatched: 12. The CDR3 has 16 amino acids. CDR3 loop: CASSRDRGANQDGYTF. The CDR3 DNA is TGCGCCAGCAGCCGGGACAGGGGAGCGAATCAGGATGGCTACACCTTC.

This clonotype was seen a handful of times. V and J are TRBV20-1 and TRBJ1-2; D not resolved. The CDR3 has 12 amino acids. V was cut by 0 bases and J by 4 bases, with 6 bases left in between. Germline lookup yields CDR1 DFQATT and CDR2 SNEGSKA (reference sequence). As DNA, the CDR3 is TGCAGTGCTAGAGATTACAGCTATGGCTACACCTTC. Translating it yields CSARDYSYGYTF.

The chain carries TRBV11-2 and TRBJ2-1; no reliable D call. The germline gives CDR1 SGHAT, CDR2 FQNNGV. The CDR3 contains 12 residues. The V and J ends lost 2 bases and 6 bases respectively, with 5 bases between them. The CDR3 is CASSLSRNEQFF. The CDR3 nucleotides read TGTGCCAGCAGCTTATCCCGCAATGAGCAGTTCTTC.

CDR3 region: CSVEQGASEQYF. The CDR3 nucleotides read TGCAGCGTTGAACAGGGGGCGAGTGAGCAGTACTTC. The V and J genes are TRBV29-1 and TRBJ2-7; 8 nucleotides match TRBD1. The germline V gene has CDR1 SQVTM and CDR2 ANQGSEA. CDR3 size: 12 residues. V lost 2 bases to trimming and J lost 7 bases; unmatched junction nucleotides: 4.

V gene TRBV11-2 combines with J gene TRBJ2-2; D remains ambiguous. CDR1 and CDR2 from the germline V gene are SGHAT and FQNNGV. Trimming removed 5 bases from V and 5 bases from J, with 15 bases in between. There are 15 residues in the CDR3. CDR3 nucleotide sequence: TGTGCCAGCAGCCCAGACCGTCTGTGGACCGGGGAGCTGTTTTTT. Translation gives CASSPDRLWTGELFF.

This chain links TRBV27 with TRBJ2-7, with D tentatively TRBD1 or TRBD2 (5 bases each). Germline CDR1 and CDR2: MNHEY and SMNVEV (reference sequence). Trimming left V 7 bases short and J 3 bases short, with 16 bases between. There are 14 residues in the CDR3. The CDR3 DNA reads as TGTGCCAGCACCTCCCCCCGGGACCGCTACGAGCAGTACTTC. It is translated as CASTSPRDRYEQYF.

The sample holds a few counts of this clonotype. The CDR3 coding sequence is TGCAGTGCCACACGCCTCGAGAGTAGTGGCTACACCTTC. Protein product: CSATRLESSGYTF. V gene TRBV20-1 combines with J gene TRBJ1-2, with unresolved D. V was pared by 6 bases and J by 7 bases, with 18 bases between. The V gene's germline CDR1 is DFQATT and CDR2 SNEGSKA (reference sequence). This CDR3 region has 13 residues.

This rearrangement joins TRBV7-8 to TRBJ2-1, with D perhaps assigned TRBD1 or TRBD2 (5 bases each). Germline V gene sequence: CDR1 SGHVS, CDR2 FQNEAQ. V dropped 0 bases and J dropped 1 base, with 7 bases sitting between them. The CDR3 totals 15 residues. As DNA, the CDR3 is TGTGCCAGCAGCTTAGCTGAGGGGTCCTACAATGAGCAGTTCTTC. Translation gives CASSLAEGSYNEQFF.

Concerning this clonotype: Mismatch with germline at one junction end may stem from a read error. CDR3 loop: CASRAGHQNSCEQYF. The CDR3 DNA reads TGCGCCAGCAGGGCGGGACACCAGAACTCCTGCGAGCAGTACTTC. V gene TRBV10-2 combines with J gene TRBJ2-1; D possibly uses TRBD1 or TRBD2 (6 bases each). Near its end, the DNA agrees better with TRBJ2-7, so the J call may be wrong. The CDR3 runs to 15 residues. From germline, CDR1 is WSHSY and CDR2 SAAADI.

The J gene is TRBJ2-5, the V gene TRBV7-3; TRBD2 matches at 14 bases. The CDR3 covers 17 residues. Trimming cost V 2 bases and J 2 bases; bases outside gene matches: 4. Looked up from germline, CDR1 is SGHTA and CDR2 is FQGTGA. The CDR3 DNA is TGTGCCAGCAGCTTAGGGACTAGCGGGAGAGGGCAAGAGACCCAGTACTTC. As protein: CASSLGTSGRGQETQYF.